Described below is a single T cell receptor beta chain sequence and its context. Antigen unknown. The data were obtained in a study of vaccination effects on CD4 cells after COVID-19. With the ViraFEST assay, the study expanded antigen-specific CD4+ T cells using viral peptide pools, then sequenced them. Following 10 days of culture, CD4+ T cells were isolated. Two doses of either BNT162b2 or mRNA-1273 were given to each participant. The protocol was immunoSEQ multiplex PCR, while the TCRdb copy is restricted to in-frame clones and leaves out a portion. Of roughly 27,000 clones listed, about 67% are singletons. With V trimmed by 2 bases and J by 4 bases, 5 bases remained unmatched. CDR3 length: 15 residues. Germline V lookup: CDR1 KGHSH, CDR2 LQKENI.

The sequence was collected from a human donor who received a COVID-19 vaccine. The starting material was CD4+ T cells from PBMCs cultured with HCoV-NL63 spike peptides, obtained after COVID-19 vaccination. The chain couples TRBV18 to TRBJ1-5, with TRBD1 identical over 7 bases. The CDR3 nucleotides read TGTGCCAGCTCACCAAGGGGGCAGAGGAATCAGCCCCAGCATTTT. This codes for CASSPRGQRNQPQHF.